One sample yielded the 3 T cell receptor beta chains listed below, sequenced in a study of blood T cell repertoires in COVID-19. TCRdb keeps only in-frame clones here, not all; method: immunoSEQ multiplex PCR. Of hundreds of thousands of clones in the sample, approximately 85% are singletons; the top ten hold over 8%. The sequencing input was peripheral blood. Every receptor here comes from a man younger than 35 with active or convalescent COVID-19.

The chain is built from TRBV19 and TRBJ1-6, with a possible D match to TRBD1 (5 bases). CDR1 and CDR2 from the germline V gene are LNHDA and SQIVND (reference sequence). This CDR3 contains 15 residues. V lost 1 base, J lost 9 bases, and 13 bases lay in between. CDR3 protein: CASSIAGGSGSPLHF. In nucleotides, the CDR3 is TGTGCCAGTAGTATAGCCGGGGGGAGTGGTTCACCCCTCCACTTT.

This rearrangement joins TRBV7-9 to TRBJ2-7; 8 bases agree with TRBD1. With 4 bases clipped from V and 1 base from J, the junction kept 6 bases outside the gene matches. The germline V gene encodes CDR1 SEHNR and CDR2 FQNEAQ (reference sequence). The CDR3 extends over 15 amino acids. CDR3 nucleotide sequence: TGTGCCAGCAGCTCACGGGACAGGCCTTCCTACGAGCAGTACTTC. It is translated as CASSSRDRPSYEQYF.

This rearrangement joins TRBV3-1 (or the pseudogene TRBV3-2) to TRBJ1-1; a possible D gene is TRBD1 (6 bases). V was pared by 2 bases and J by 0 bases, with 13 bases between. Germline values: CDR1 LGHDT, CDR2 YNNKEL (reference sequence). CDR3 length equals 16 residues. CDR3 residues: CASSQPPGALNTEAFF. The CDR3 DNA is TGTGCCAGCAGCCAACCCCCAGGGGCCTTGAACACTGAAGCTTTCTTT.